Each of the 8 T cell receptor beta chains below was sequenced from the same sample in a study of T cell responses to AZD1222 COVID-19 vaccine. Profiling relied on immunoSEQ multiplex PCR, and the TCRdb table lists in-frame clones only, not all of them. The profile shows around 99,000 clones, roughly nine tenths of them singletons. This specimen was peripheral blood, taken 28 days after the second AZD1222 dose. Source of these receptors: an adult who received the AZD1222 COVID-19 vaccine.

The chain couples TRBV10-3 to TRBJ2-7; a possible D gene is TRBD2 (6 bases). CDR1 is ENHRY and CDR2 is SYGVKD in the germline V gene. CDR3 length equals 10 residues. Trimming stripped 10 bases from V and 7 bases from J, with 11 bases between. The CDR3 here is CATSAGEQYF. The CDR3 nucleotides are TGTGCCACTTCCGCGGGGGAGCAGTACTTC.

CDR3 DNA: TGTGCCAGCACCTTAGCGAGTTTCTCCTACAATGAGCAGTTCTTC. Translated: CASTLASFSYNEQFF. This rearrangement joins TRBV28 to TRBJ2-1; D may be TRBD2 (5 bases). Germline values: CDR1 MDHEN, CDR2 SYDVKM. The germline V and J ends were trimmed by 7 bases and 0 bases, with 13 bases remaining between them. The CDR3 is made up of 15 amino acids.

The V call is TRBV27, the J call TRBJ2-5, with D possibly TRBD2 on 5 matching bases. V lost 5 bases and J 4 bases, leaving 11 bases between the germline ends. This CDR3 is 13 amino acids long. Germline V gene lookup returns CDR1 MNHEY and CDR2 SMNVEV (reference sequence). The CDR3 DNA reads TGTGCCAGCAGTCCTTTAGGGAGAGAGACCCAGTACTTC. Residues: CASSPLGRETQYF.

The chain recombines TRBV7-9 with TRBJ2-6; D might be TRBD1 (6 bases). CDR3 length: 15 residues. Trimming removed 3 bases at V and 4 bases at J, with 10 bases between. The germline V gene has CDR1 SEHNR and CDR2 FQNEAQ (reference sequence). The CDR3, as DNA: TGTGCCAGCAGCTTGGGACAAGCCGGGGCCAACGTCCTGACTTTC. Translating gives CASSLGQAGANVLTF.

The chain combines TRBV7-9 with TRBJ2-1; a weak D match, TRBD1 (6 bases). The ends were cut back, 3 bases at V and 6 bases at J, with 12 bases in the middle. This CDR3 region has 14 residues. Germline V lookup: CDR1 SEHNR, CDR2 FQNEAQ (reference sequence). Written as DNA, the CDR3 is TGTGCCAGCAGCTTCGCCAGGGGCTTCAATGAGCAGTTCTTC. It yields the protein CASSFARGFNEQFF.

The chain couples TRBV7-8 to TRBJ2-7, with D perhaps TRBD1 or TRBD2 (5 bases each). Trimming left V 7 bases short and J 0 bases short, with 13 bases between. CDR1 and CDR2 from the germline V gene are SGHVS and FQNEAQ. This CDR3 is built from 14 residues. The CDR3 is CASTGRDRSYEQYF. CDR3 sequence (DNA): TGTGCCAGCACCGGACGGGACCGCTCCTACGAGCAGTACTTC.

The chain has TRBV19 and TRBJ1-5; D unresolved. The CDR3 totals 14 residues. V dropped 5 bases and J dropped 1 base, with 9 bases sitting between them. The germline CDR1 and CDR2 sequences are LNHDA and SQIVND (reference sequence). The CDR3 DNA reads TGTGCCAGTAGTGGCCCGGGGAGCAATCAGCCCCAGCATTTT. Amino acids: CASSGPGSNQPQHF. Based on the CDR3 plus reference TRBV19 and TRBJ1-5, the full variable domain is DGGITQSPKYLFRKEGQNVTLSCEQNLNHDAMYWYRQDPGQGLRLIYYSQIVNDFQKGDIAEGYSVSREKKESFPLTVTSAQKNPTAFYLCASSGPGSNQPQHFGDGTRLSIL.

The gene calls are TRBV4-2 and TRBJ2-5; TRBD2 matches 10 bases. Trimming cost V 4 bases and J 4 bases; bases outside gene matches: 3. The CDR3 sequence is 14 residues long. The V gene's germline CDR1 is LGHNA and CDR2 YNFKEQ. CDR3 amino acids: CASSPRLAGETQYF. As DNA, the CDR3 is TGTGCCAGCAGCCCCCGACTAGCGGGAGAGACCCAGTACTTC.